This T cell receptor (beta chain) was captured by sequencing in a study of T cells in Graves' hyperthyroidism and ophthalmopathy. Findings and caveats of the study: Stable hyperthyroidism was told apart from ophthalmopathy by a model built on 13 V-J features.

Amplification of TCR beta CDR3 regions was performed using RNA transcripts as template. TCR CDR3 regions were first amplified by RT-PCR with HTBI primers. TCRdb re-called the multiplex PCR reads with MiXCR, one entry per CDR3 protein. The table shows approximately 100,000 distinct CDR3 sequences, with over 45% occurring only once. Comment on this clonotype: Its antigen is currently unknown. Germline and junction disagree at one end, which may indicate a read error.

Patients counted as stable if ophthalmopathy did not develop within 18 months. Those with hyperthyroidism were 18 to 65 years old, newly diagnosed, and ill for under 2 months. The PBMCs studied were ones that came from about 10 ml fresh peripheral blood. Germline-derived CDR1 and CDR2 are SGDLS and YYNGEE. This CDR3 is built from 17 residues. The source of this sequence is a man aged 35-49 years with Graves' hyperthyroidism. This sequence joins TRBV9 and TRBJ2-6; tentative D call: TRBD1 (5 bases). Sequencing was done on a sample of blood. CDR3 residues: CASSQDLVGSGASVLTF. CDR3 bases: TGTGCCAGCAGCCAAGATCTTGTTGGCTCTGGGGCCAGCGTCCTGACTTTC.